This record looks at one TCR beta chain sequence and its context. Different DNA sequences within this sample yield the same CDR3. V was clipped by 0 bases and J by 2 bases, with 5 bases between them. This CDR3 has 13 residues. The germline CDR1 and CDR2 sequences are SGHNT and YYREEE (reference sequence). In the original workflow: From reference gene primer amplification, estimates of nucleated cell counts were derived. Repertoires were generated with immunoSEQ multiplex PCR, while TCRdb's copy carries only in-frame clones and drops some. D and trimming were read from the DNA, whereas the V and J calls and clone size are those reported in that table. The data contain about 87,000 clones, roughly 84% of them seen just once; the ten biggest clones take up around 5%. The data belong to a study of blood T cell repertoires in COVID-19. Study context: The United States, Italy and Spain provided the acute and convalescent COVID-19 samples. T cells, B-cell-depleted T cells, or PBMCs provided the cDNA or gDNA that served as material.

The J gene is TRBJ1-1, the V gene TRBV5-4; D is undetermined. The TCR was taken from a woman older than 75 with acute or convalescent COVID-19. Sequenced input: peripheral blood. CDR3 in amino acids: CASSLALNTEAFF. The CDR3 coding sequence is TGTGCCAGCAGCTTGGCTTTAAACACTGAAGCTTTCTTT.